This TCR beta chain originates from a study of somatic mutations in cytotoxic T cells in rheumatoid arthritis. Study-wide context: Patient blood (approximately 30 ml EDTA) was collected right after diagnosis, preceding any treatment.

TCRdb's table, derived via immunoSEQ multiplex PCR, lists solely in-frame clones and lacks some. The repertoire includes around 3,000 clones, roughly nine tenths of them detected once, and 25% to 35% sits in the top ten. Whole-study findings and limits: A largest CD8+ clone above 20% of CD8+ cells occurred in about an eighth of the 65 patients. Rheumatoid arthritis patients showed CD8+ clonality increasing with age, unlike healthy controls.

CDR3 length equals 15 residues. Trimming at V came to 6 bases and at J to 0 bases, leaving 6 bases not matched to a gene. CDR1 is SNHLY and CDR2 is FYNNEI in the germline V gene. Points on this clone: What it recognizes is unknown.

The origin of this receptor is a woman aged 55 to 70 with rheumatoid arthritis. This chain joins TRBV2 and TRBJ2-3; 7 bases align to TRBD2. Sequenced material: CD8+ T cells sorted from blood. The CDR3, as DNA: TGTGCCAGCAGGAAGAGCGGGGCCAGCACAGATACGCAGTATTTT. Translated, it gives CASRKSGASTDTQYF.